This note documents a single T cell receptor (beta chain) sequence. What it binds is not known. The donors were members of the approximately 120-subject validation cohort (separate from the approximately 650-subject first cohort). This specimen comes from a study of cytomegalovirus exposure and HLA in healthy donors. Profiling relied on immunoSEQ multiplex PCR, and the TCRdb table lists in-frame clones only, not all of them. The sample records about 160,000 clones, under 90% being singletons. Study outcomes and limitations: There were three CMV-associated chains whose specificity for CMV antigens was confirmed in vitro. Most TCRs appeared rarely, but some public TCRs recurred in many donors.

CDR1 SGHRS and CDR2 YFSETQ come from the germline V gene. V was shortened by 1 base and J by 4 bases, with 8 bases between the two germline ends. The CDR3 covers 14 residues. The receptor's source is a man aged 18-30 years in good health and CMV-seropositive. Sequencing input: PBMCs. This chain joins TRBV5-1 and TRBJ2-2, with D possibly matching TRBD2 (6 bases). CDR3 residues: CASSLYGGTGELFF. The DNA for the CDR3 is TGCGCCAGCAGCTTGTACGGGGGCACCGGGGAGCTGTTTTTT.